This entry concerns a single T cell receptor beta chain. Its target is unknown. This CDR3 is 16 amino acids long. In germline, CDR1 is LNHDA, CDR2 SQIVND (reference sequence). V dropped 5 bases and J dropped 0 bases, with 16 bases sitting between them. Profiled with immunoSEQ multiplex PCR; TCRdb holds only in-frame clones, not every one. The data contain over 65,000 clones, about 86% of them seen just once; the ten biggest clones take up 7%. These data belong to a study of T cell responses to AZD1222 COVID-19 vaccine. Study overall: Pooling was applied to second doses at about 4 or about 12 weeks. Regarding the study as a whole: Spike-specific TCRs gained breadth and depth after people received two AZD1222 doses. The study identified only a handful of AZD1222 recipients as seropositive at baseline. White British people made up most donors, females outnumbered males, and clonal diversity was possibly underestimated.

The chain carries TRBV19 and TRBJ1-2; TRBD1 is a possible D gene (5 bases). Sequencing was performed on peripheral blood, taken on day 0 of AZD1222 vaccination. This TCR derives from an adult in good health. For the CDR3, the DNA is TGTGCCAGTAGTCGATCAAGCGGGGGAGCTAACTATGGCTACACCTTC. Translating it yields CASSRSSGGANYGYTF.